This TCR beta chain was found in a study of OX40 agonist ivuxolimab in advanced cancers. Looking at the study overall: The costimulatory receptor OX40 (CD134) was targeted by ivuxolimab, a fully human IgG2 agonistic monoclonal antibody. Of the 52 patients in dose escalation, about 19 had hepatocellular carcinoma, about 15 had melanoma, 9 had renal cell carcinoma and 9 had head and neck cancer. Patients were allowed to have had prior anti-PD-1, anti-PD-L1 or anti-CTLA-4 therapy, and around 40% of the dose-escalation patients had previously received checkpoint inhibitors. Intravenous ivuxolimab was administered to patients every 2 weeks at six dose levels: 0.01, 0.1, 0.3, 1.5, 3 and 10 mg/kg. The paper describes the monotherapy dose-escalation part (N ≈ 51 patients) of the phase I trial of ivuxolimab. A male proportion of roughly 80% and a mean age of about 60 years, ranging from 23 to 79, were recorded for the dose-escalation cohort. Peripheral TCRbeta sequencing aimed to test whether ivuxolimab altered TCR sequence diversity and caused clonal T-cell expansion. Three dose-escalation patients achieved partial responses, one with hepatocellular carcinoma and two with cutaneous melanoma. What the authors observed across the whole study: Low levels of normalized T-cell clonal expansion were also seen in some nonresponding patients. Antigen specificity was not determined for the clonally expanded peripheral T cells. In the 0.1-3.0 mg/kg groups, partial responders had among the lowest normalized peripheral clonal expansion, particularly in CD8+ T cells. At doses from 0.1 to 3.0 mg/kg, clonal expansion was seen in both CD4+ and CD8+ blood T cells between baseline and week 6. On average, CD8+ T cells showed more expanded clones than CD4+ T cells after ivuxolimab.

CDR1 and CDR2 (SGHNT, YYREEE) derive from the germline V gene (reference sequence). Spanning cysteine to phenylalanine, the CDR3 consists of 17 amino acids. The sequence is cut down to CDR3 DNA, 51 bases in frame from base 1. On this clone itself: The antigen this receptor binds is unknown. One end of the junction varies from germline; a read error may be responsible.

To sequence the TCRbeta CDR3 region, genomic DNA was isolated from the sorted cells. The immunoSEQ Assay was used to sequence the TCRbeta CDR3 regions. Held by TCRdb, this immuneACCESS table contains in-frame sequences only and omits some clones. Under half of the omission traces to an unresolved V gene where checked; the cause of the rest is unknown. In all, the sample holds approximately 35,000 clones, and more than 65% of those were seen once. The ten largest clones capture roughly 11% of the sample. The trial excluded patients who had a history of autoimmune disease or who were on systemic immunosuppression. Peripheral blood for TCR sequencing was collected from all dose cohorts at baseline, on cycle 4 day 1, and on cycle 7 day 1. Samples were obtained from an open-label, multicenter, first-in-human phase I dose-escalation trial of ivuxolimab. Adults with locally advanced or metastatic melanoma, renal cell, hepatocellular, or head and neck squamous cell carcinoma were enrolled in the trial. CD4+ and CD8+ T cells were sorted separately from peripheral blood before TCR sequencing.

This clonotype was sampled from an adult with an advanced solid tumor such as melanoma, head and neck, liver or kidney cancer. This specimen was CD4+ or CD8+ T cells sorted from blood, taken in a trial of the OX40 agonist ivuxolimab. The chain is encoded by TRBV5-4 joined to TRBJ1-1, with 12 junctional bases fitting TRBD1. The CDR3 here reads CASILIGTGGERTEAFF. In nucleotide form, the sequence is TGTGCCAGCATCTTGATCGGGACAGGGGGCGAGCGGACTGAAGCTTTCTTT.